These 26 T cell receptor beta chains came from one sample sequenced in a study of identical twins. TCRdb called the 5' RACE reads again in MiXCR, with one record for every CDR3 protein. The sample includes a few hundred thousand distinct CDR3 sequences, about 9% of them seen just once. The sample taken for sequencing was naive T cells sorted from blood. These TCRs come from a woman between 45 and 65 years old in good health.

This clonotype was observed a handful of times. The rearrangement joins TRBV12-3 or TRBV12-4 to TRBJ2-7, with D unresolved. This CDR3 contains 12 residues. Trimming removed 6 bases at V and 6 bases at J, with 12 bases between. The CDR3 reads CASSSTRGEQYF. The CDR3 bases are TGTGCCAGCAGCTCGACCAGAGGCGAGCAGTACTTC.

This clonotype was detected ten times or more. The chain combines TRBV6-6 with TRBJ2-7; tentatively, D is TRBD1 (5 bases). The CDR3 loop spans 13 amino acids. V lost 0 bases and J 6 bases, leaving 9 bases between the germline ends. Germline loops: CDR1 MNHNY, CDR2 SVGAGI (reference sequence). In DNA, the CDR3 is TGTGCCAGCAGTTACTCGCCCAGGGTCGAGCAGTACTTC. Its protein is CASSYSPRVEQYF.

This clonotype was counted many times. V usage is TRBV10-3 and J usage is TRBJ2-7; D assignment may be TRBD1 or TRBD2 (5 bases each). The CDR3 is 14 residues long. V dropped 4 bases and J dropped 0 bases, with 10 bases sitting between them. CDR1 and CDR2 (germline): ENHRY, SYGVKD. CDR3 nucleotides: TGTGCCATCAGTGTGGGGGTCAACTCCTACGAGCAGTACGTC. It yields the protein CAISVGVNSYEQYV.

This clonotype appeared many times. The DNA of the CDR3 is TGTGCCAGCACCTCAGGTAGGGACTACAATCAGCCCCAGCATTTT. Translation gives CASTSGRDYNQPQHF. This chain joins TRBV5-6 and TRBJ1-5; TRBD1 is a possible D gene (5 bases). CDR3 length: 15 residues. The V end lost 6 bases, the J end lost 3 bases, and 16 bases lay between the germline ends. Germline lookup yields CDR1 SGHDT and CDR2 YYEEEE.

This clonotype occurred many times. The chain carries TRBV20-1 and TRBJ2-1; no definite D call. The V end was cut by 3 bases, the J end by 0 bases, with 9 bases between. The CDR3 runs to 14 residues. The germline V gene encodes CDR1 DFQATT and CDR2 SNEGSKA (reference sequence). The CDR3 region is CSASRSASYNEQFF. CDR3 DNA sequence: TGCAGTGCTAGCCGCAGCGCCTCCTACAATGAGCAGTTCTTC.

The sample holds many counts of this clonotype. This chain uses TRBV12-3 or TRBV12-4 with TRBJ2-7; either TRBD1 or TRBD2 may fit D (5 bases each). Between the trimmed V and J ends, which lost 4 bases and 5 bases, there was a span of 15 bases. The length of the CDR3 is 14 residues. DNA for the CDR3: TGTGCCAGCAGTTCATGGGACGGACCCAACGAGCAGTACTTC. Translated, it gives CASSSWDGPNEQYF.

This clonotype showed up many times. The J gene is TRBJ2-4, the V gene TRBV12-3 or TRBV12-4, with D perhaps matching TRBD1 or TRBD2 (5 bases each). V was trimmed by 4 bases and J by 9 bases, leaving 13 bases between them. The CDR3 length is 13 residues. The CDR3 nucleotides are TGTGCCAGCAGTTATCTGTCTGGGGGCATTCAGTACTTC. Translating it yields CASSYLSGGIQYF.

This clonotype was seen ten or more times. The chain has TRBV5-1 and TRBJ1-1, with D unclear. Germline CDR1 is SGHRS and CDR2 is YFSETQ. Deletions cut 3 bases from V and 1 base from J, with 16 bases between. The CDR3 contains 16 residues. CDR3 sequence reads: CASSYLKGSGNTEAFF. The CDR3 nucleotides are TGCGCCAGCAGCTACCTGAAAGGCAGCGGGAACACTGAAGCTTTCTTT.

This clonotype came up many times. The chain is built from TRBV10-3 and TRBJ1-3, with 7 bases fitting TRBD1. The CDR3 length is 14 residues. Germline V gene lookup returns CDR1 ENHRY and CDR2 SYGVKD. The junction had 4 bases not matched to a gene; V was cut back by 7 bases and J by 1 base. The CDR3 DNA follows: TGTGCCATCACTCCGACAGGGTCTGGAAACACCATATATTTT. It yields the protein CAITPTGSGNTIYF.

This clonotype was seen at least ten times. The V call is TRBV5-1, the J call TRBJ2-2; maybe TRBD1 (5 bases). The CDR3 is 14 amino acids. CDR1 is SGHRS, CDR2 YFSETQ, per germline. The V end was cut by 1 base, the J end by 5 bases, with 9 bases between. In DNA form, the CDR3 reads TGCGCCAGCAGCTTGCAGGGTCGGACCGGGGAGCTGTTTTTT. Protein product: CASSLQGRTGELFF.

In this sample, this clonotype turned up a few times. The chain links TRBV12-3 or TRBV12-4 to TRBJ1-2, with unresolved D. The length of the CDR3 is 12 residues. Deletions cut 4 bases from V and 7 bases from J, with 10 bases between. CDR3: CASSSWEGGYTF. The CDR3 DNA follows: TGTGCCAGCAGTTCCTGGGAGGGTGGCTACACCTTC.

This clonotype was recorded many times. This chain uses TRBV2 with TRBJ2-1, with unresolved D. Trimming shortened V by 4 bases and J by 0 bases, and 13 bases separated the two germline ends. The germline V gene encodes CDR1 SNHLY and CDR2 FYNNEI. This CDR3 is built from 16 residues. CDR3 amino acids: CASSVPDTSSYNEQFF. In nucleotides, the CDR3 is TGTGCCAGCAGTGTCCCCGACACGAGCTCCTACAATGAGCAGTTCTTC. Looking up the rest from reference TRBV2 and TRBJ2-1 gives the full variable domain: EPEVTQTPSHQVTQMGQEVILRCVPISNHLYFYWYRQILGQKVEFLVSFYNNEISEKSEIFDDQFSVERPDGSNFTLKIRSTKLEDSAMYFCASSVPDTSSYNEQFFGPGTRLTVL.

This sequence joins TRBV7-2 and TRBJ2-2, with 7 positions matching TRBD1. CDR1 is SGHTA and CDR2 is FQGNSA in the germline V gene. The CDR3 is 19 residues long. Trimming at V came to 2 bases and at J to 7 bases, leaving 19 bases not matched to a gene. CDR3 loop: CASSLRPLKTGSDHGELFF. In DNA, the CDR3 is TGTGCCAGCAGCTTACGTCCCTTAAAGACAGGGAGCGATCACGGGGAGCTGTTTTTT.

This clonotype turned up a few times. This chain joins TRBV18 and TRBJ1-1; D perhaps matches TRBD1 (6 bases). The germline V gene has CDR1 KGHSH and CDR2 LQKENI. The V end lost 2 bases, the J end lost 0 bases, and 10 bases lay between the germline ends. The CDR3 totals 15 residues. The CDR3 nucleotides read TGTGCCAGCTCACCAAACAGGGCCTTGAACACTGAAGCTTTCTTT. Translation gives CASSPNRALNTEAFF.

This clonotype was observed many times. The rearrangement links TRBV24-1 to TRBJ1-2; D is uncertain. CDR3 length equals 14 residues. Germline V gene sequence: CDR1 KGHDR, CDR2 SFDVKD. Between the trimmed V and J ends, which lost 4 bases and 6 bases, there was a span of 14 bases. The CDR3 sequence: CATSEGSRLDGYTF. The CDR3 coding sequence is TGTGCCACCAGTGAGGGCAGTCGTCTCGATGGCTACACCTTC.

The chain combines TRBV10-3 with TRBJ2-3; D is unclear. The CDR3 runs 13 residues. Germline-derived CDR1 and CDR2 are ENHRY and SYGVKD. Trimming stripped 7 bases from V and 0 bases from J, with 8 bases between. The CDR3 loop is CAINRASTDTQYF. The CDR3 DNA is TGTGCCATCAATCGGGCGAGCACAGATACGCAGTATTTT.

This clonotype was found a few times. CDR3 in amino acids: CASSQKPSKGTGELFF. In DNA form, the CDR3 reads TGTGCCAGCAGCCAAAAGCCTAGTAAGGGGACCGGGGAGCTGTTTTTT. The chain carries TRBV4-2 and TRBJ2-2; possibly TRBD1 for D (5 bases). V lost 2 bases, J lost 5 bases, and 15 bases lay in between. This CDR3 has 16 amino acids. CDR1 is LGHNA, CDR2 YNFKEQ, per germline.

The J gene is TRBJ2-3, the V gene TRBV2, with 9 positions matching TRBD1. There are 13 residues in the CDR3. Germline CDR1 is SNHLY and CDR2 is FYNNEI. V lost 8 bases, J lost 4 bases, and 4 bases stayed unmatched. The CDR3 DNA follows: TGTGCCAGCGTCGGGACAGGGTCAGATACGCAGTATTTT. Its protein is CASVGTGSDTQYF.

The V and J genes are TRBV7-9 and TRBJ2-1; no reliable D call. The V end was cut by 0 bases, the J end by 6 bases, with 9 bases between. CDR1 SEHNR and CDR2 FQNEAQ come from the germline V gene (reference sequence). The CDR3 spans 14 residues. The CDR3 coding sequence is TGTGCCAGCAGCTTAGCGCCGATTACCAATGAGCAGTTCTTC. Translated: CASSLAPITNEQFF.

This clonotype turned up a few times. The V call is TRBV29-1, the J call TRBJ2-5, with D perhaps matching TRBD2 (5 bases). The CDR3 covers 12 residues. Germline CDR1 reads SQVTM; CDR2 reads ANQGSEA. Deletions cut 6 bases from V and 3 bases from J, with 11 bases between. This CDR3 reads CSVLVREETQYF. CDR3 sequence (DNA): TGCAGCGTGTTAGTGCGGGAAGAGACCCAGTACTTC.

This clonotype was counted many times. The chain carries TRBV14 and TRBJ2-3; D may be TRBD1 or TRBD2 (5 bases each). CDR1 and CDR2 from the germline V gene are SGHDN and FVKESK. The V end was cut by 1 base, the J end by 7 bases, with 9 bases between. The CDR3 is 13 residues long. The CDR3 nucleotides are TGTGCCAGCAGCCAAGTACTGGGACATACGCAGTATTTT. Its translation is CASSQVLGHTQYF. Complete variable domain (other parts from reference TRBV14 and TRBJ2-3): EAGVTQFPSHSVIEKGQTVTLRCDPISGHDNLYWYRRVMGKEIKFLLHFVKESKQDESGMPNNRFLAERTGGTYSTLKVQPAELEDSGVYFCASSQVLGHTQYFGPGTRLTVL.

This clonotype was seen at least ten times. The CDR3 coding sequence is TGTGCCAGCAGTAGGGTGGCGGGGAGGGCCTCCAATGAGCAGTTCTTC. Translated, it gives CASSRVAGRASNEQFF. The chain uses TRBV12-3 or TRBV12-4 and TRBJ2-1; 7 nucleotides match TRBD2. CDR3 length: 16 amino acids. V gave up 5 bases and J gave up 6 bases; unmatched junction bases: 13.

There are many counts of this clonotype. V usage is TRBV12-3 or TRBV12-4 and J usage is TRBJ2-2; 9 nucleotides match TRBD2. The CDR3 length is 15 residues. V was pared by 6 bases and J by 6 bases, with 8 bases of the junction left unmatched. For the CDR3, the DNA is TGTGCCAGCAGGCCCGGGACTAGCCAGGCCGGGGAGCTGTTTTTT. Residues: CASRPGTSQAGELFF.

This clonotype was seen a few times. The CDR3, as DNA: TGCGCCAGCAGCCAAGATCGCCAGGGCGGAATTCAGCCCCAGCATTTT. Encoded protein: CASSQDRQGGIQPQHF. The chain links TRBV4-1 to TRBJ1-5; D is perhaps TRBD1 (5 bases). The CDR3 contains 16 residues. CDR1 and CDR2 (germline): MGHRA, YSYEKL. V was clipped by 0 bases and J by 6 bases, with 15 bases between them.

The CDR3 nucleotides read TGTGCCAGCAGCCAGAGACTAGCGGGATACTACGAGCAGTACTTC. Translated, it gives CASSQRLAGYYEQYF. The gene calls are TRBV14 and TRBJ2-7; 11 nucleotides align to TRBD2. Looked up from germline, CDR1 is SGHDN and CDR2 is FVKESK. V was pared by 3 bases and J by 3 bases, with 4 bases of the junction left unmatched. The CDR3 is made up of 15 amino acids. Together with reference TRBV14 and TRBJ2-7, the CDR3 gives the full variable domain: EAGVTQFPSHSVIEKGQTVTLRCDPISGHDNLYWYRRVMGKEIKFLLHFVKESKQDESGMPNNRFLAERTGGTYSTLKVQPAELEDSGVYFCASSQRLAGYYEQYFGPGTRLTVT.

This clonotype showed up many times. V and J are TRBV12-3 or TRBV12-4 and TRBJ2-3; possible D gene TRBD2, 7 bases. The CDR3 loop spans 13 amino acids. Trimming cost V 4 bases and J 9 bases, with 14 bases left between them. CDR3: CASSSQGGGTQYF. The CDR3 DNA reads as TGTGCCAGCAGTTCACAGGGAGGGGGGACGCAGTATTTT.